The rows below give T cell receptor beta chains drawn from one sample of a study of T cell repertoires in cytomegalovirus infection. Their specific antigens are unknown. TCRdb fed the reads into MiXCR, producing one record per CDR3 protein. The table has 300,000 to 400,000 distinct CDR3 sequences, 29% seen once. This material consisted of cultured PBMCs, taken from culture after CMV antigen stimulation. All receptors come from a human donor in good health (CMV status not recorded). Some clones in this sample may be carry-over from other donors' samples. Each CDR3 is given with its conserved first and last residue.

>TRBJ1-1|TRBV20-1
CSSSPSSLNTEAFF
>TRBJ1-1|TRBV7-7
CASSLSENTEAFF
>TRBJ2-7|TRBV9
CASGGPHEQYF
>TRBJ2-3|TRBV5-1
CASSLSRQALTDTQYF
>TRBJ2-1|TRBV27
CASSFRGLAGILDNEQFF
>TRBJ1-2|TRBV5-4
CASSSYRQGGNYGYTF
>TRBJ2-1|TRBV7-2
CASSFHEQFF
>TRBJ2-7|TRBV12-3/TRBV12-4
CASSFLPNVRGKDEQYF
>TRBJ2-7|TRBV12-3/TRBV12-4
CASSFKGKQYF
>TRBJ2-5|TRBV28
CASSRSNGETQYF
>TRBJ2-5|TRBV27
CASSLEGAGVPGETQYF
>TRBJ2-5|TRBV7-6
CASRQDWTVKETQYF
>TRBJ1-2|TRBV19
CASRRNTGIANYGYTF
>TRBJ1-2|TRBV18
CASSPIDVVANYGYTF
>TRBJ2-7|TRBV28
CASSLPWTGAGEQYF
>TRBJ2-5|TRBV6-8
CASRQGARETQYF
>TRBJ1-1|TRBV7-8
CASKGGANTEAFF
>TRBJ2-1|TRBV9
CASSVERQGVRNPYNEQFF
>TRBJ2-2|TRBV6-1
CASSMGPRLALTGELFF
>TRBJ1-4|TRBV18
CASSPSGSNEKLFF
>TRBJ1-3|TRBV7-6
CASSFGQGRISGNTIYF
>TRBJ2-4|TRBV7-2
CASSQSTGPQYF
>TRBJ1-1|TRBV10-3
CAISRGQGVSEAFF
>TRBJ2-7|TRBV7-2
CASSLVIAYEQYF
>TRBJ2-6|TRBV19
CASSMAGAGANVLTF
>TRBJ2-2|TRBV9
CASSVLAVLNTGELFF
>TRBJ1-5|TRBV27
CASSPGTIANQPQHF
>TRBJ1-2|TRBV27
CASSQQGPPPLFGYTF